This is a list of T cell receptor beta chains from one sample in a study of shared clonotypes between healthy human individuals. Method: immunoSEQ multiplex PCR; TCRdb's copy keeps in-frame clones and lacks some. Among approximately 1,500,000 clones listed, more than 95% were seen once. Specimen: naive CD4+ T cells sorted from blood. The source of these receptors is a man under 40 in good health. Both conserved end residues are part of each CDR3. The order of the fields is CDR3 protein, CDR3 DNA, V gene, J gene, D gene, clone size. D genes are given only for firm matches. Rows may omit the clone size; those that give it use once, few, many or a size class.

cdr3_aa: CASSLPTGHPNTGELFF
cdr3_nt: TGTGCCAGCAGCTTGCCGACAGGCCACCCGAACACCGGGGAGCTGTTTTTT
v_call: TRBV5-4
j_call: TRBJ2-2
d_call: NA
clone_size: NA

cdr3_aa: CASSLGLAGMGGETQYF
cdr3_nt: TGCGCCAGCAGCTTGGGACTAGCGGGAATGGGAGGAGAGACCCAGTACTTC
v_call: TRBV5-1
j_call: TRBJ2-5
d_call: TRBD2
clone_size: NA

cdr3_aa: CASTPGYTDTQYF
cdr3_nt: TGTGCCAGTACACCGGGGTACACAGATACGCAGTATTTT
v_call: TRBV19
j_call: TRBJ2-3
d_call: NA
clone_size: NA

cdr3_aa: CASVGETGYQPQHF
cdr3_nt: TGTGCCAGCGTCGGGGAGACAGGATATCAGCCCCAGCATTTT
v_call: TRBV19
j_call: TRBJ1-5
d_call: NA
clone_size: NA

cdr3_aa: CASIPGSGANVLTF
cdr3_nt: TGTGCCAGTATACCGGGCTCTGGGGCCAACGTCCTGACTTTC
v_call: TRBV19
j_call: TRBJ2-6
d_call: NA
clone_size: once

cdr3_aa: CASSLTSGSKFF
cdr3_nt: TGTGCCAGCAGTTTGACTAGCGGGAGTAAGTTCTTC
v_call: TRBV28
j_call: TRBJ2-1
d_call: TRBD2
clone_size: once

cdr3_aa: CASSLGGTGGRGETQYF
cdr3_nt: TGTGCCAGCAGCTTGGGCGGGACAGGGGGCCGTGGGGAGACCCAGTACTTC
v_call: TRBV5-8
j_call: TRBJ2-5
d_call: TRBD1
clone_size: NA

cdr3_aa: CASSPLGITKTGELFF
cdr3_nt: TGTGCCAGCAGCCCCCTCGGGATAACCAAGACCGGGGAGCTGTTTTTT
v_call: TRBV5-4
j_call: TRBJ2-2
d_call: NA
clone_size: NA

cdr3_aa: CASSLQGSSSYEQYF
cdr3_nt: TGTGCCAGCAGCCTACAGGGGTCCAGCTCCTACGAGCAGTACTTC
v_call: TRBV27
j_call: TRBJ2-7
d_call: TRBD1
clone_size: NA

cdr3_aa: CAWTGFSTDTQYF
cdr3_nt: TGTGCCTGGACAGGTTTTAGCACAGATACGCAGTATTTT
v_call: TRBV30
j_call: TRBJ2-3
d_call: NA
clone_size: NA

cdr3_aa: CASSSPFTVTTQYF
cdr3_nt: TGTGCCAGCAGTTCGCCATTTACCGTGACTACGCAGTATTTT
v_call: TRBV28
j_call: TRBJ2-3
d_call: NA
clone_size: NA

cdr3_aa: CASSYSVFTGELFF
cdr3_nt: TGTGCCAGCTCGTACAGCGTGTTTACCGGGGAGCTGTTTTTT
v_call: TRBV11-3
j_call: TRBJ2-2
d_call: NA
clone_size: NA

cdr3_aa: CASSHRGGFGNTEAFF
cdr3_nt: TGTGCCAGCAGTCATCGGGGCGGGTTTGGGAACACTGAAGCTTTCTTT
v_call: TRBV5-5
j_call: TRBJ1-1
d_call: NA
clone_size: NA

cdr3_aa: CSADRFRDRGLSETQYF
cdr3_nt: TGCAGCGCCGACCGTTTCCGGGACAGGGGGCTATCAGAGACCCAGTACTTC
v_call: TRBV29-1
j_call: TRBJ2-5
d_call: TRBD1
clone_size: NA

cdr3_aa: CASRLACSEFANTGELFF
cdr3_nt: TGTGCAAGTCGCTTAGCGTGTTCGGAGTTCGCGAACACCGGGGAGCTGTTTTTT
v_call: TRBV12-2
j_call: TRBJ2-2
d_call: NA
clone_size: NA

cdr3_aa: CASSLGTGGNEKLFF
cdr3_nt: TGCGCCAGCAGCTTGGGGACAGGGGGTAATGAAAAACTGTTTTTT
v_call: TRBV5-1
j_call: TRBJ1-4
d_call: TRBD1
clone_size: NA

cdr3_aa: CASSMGRANTEAFF
cdr3_nt: TGTGCCAGCAGCATGGGCCGCGCGAACACTGAAGCTTTCTTT
v_call: TRBV5-4
j_call: TRBJ1-1
d_call: NA
clone_size: NA

cdr3_aa: CASRQGKGRSYEQYF
cdr3_nt: TGTGCCAGCAGGCAGGGCAAGGGAAGGTCCTACGAGCAGTACTTC
v_call: TRBV2
j_call: TRBJ2-7
d_call: NA
clone_size: NA

cdr3_aa: CASSIAFAGVRSTDTQYF
cdr3_nt: TGTGCCAGTAGTATAGCCTTCGCAGGGGTACGTAGCACAGATACGCAGTATTTT
v_call: TRBV19
j_call: TRBJ2-3
d_call: NA
clone_size: NA

cdr3_aa: CASSRGSYNEQFF
cdr3_nt: TGTGCCAGCAGCAGGGGGAGCTACAATGAGCAGTTCTTC
v_call: TRBV5-6
j_call: TRBJ2-1
d_call: NA
clone_size: once

cdr3_aa: CASSLDPMGGNTIYF
cdr3_nt: TGCGCCAGCAGCTTGGATCCGATGGGTGGAAACACCATATATTTT
v_call: TRBV5-1
j_call: TRBJ1-3
d_call: NA
clone_size: NA

cdr3_aa: CASSESGQPYEQYF
cdr3_nt: TGCGCCAGCAGTGAGTCCGGACAGCCCTACGAGCAGTACTTC
v_call: TRBV10-1
j_call: TRBJ2-7
d_call: NA
clone_size: NA

cdr3_aa: CASSVGQGKGETQYF
cdr3_nt: TGTGCCAGCAGCGTGGGACAAGGAAAGGGGGAGACCCAGTACTTC
v_call: TRBV9
j_call: TRBJ2-5
d_call: NA
clone_size: NA

cdr3_aa: CASSSDPAKGNQPQHF
cdr3_nt: TGTGCCAGCAGCTCGGACCCCGCGAAGGGCAATCAGCCCCAGCATTTT
v_call: TRBV5-4
j_call: TRBJ1-5
d_call: NA
clone_size: NA

cdr3_aa: CASSGTGGTGELFF
cdr3_nt: TGTGCTAGCAGCGGGACAGGGGGCACCGGGGAGCTGTTTTTT
v_call: TRBV7-7
j_call: TRBJ2-2
d_call: TRBD1
clone_size: NA

cdr3_aa: CAISDSSRETQYF
cdr3_nt: TGTGCCATCAGTGACTCAAGTCGGGAGACCCAGTACTTC
v_call: TRBV10-3
j_call: TRBJ2-5
d_call: NA
clone_size: NA

cdr3_aa: CASSPRGGEQYF
cdr3_nt: TGTGCCAGCAGCCCGCGGGGGGGCGAGCAGTACTTC
v_call: TRBV28
j_call: TRBJ2-7
d_call: TRBD2
clone_size: NA

cdr3_aa: CASRRAGNSYEQYF
cdr3_nt: TGTGCCAGCCGACGAGCGGGGAACTCCTACGAGCAGTACTTC
v_call: TRBV7-2
j_call: TRBJ2-7
d_call: TRBD2
clone_size: NA

cdr3_aa: CASSYGGREGDTQYF
cdr3_nt: TGTGCCAGCAGTTACGGCGGGAGGGAGGGAGATACGCAGTATTTT
v_call: TRBV6-5
j_call: TRBJ2-3
d_call: TRBD2
clone_size: NA

cdr3_aa: CAISGQGVYNEQFF
cdr3_nt: TGTGCCATCAGTGGACAGGGAGTTTACAATGAGCAGTTCTTC
v_call: TRBV10-3
j_call: TRBJ2-1
d_call: TRBD1
clone_size: NA

cdr3_aa: CASSLVGRVSGRGQGVEQFF
cdr3_nt: TGTGCCAGCAGTTTGGTTGGCAGGGTGTCCGGGAGGGGGCAAGGGGTTGAGCAGTTCTTC
v_call: TRBV28
j_call: TRBJ2-1
d_call: NA
clone_size: NA

cdr3_aa: CASNESEETQYF
cdr3_nt: TGTGCCAGCAACGAGTCGGAAGAGACCCAGTACTTC
v_call: TRBV2
j_call: TRBJ2-5
d_call: NA
clone_size: NA

cdr3_aa: CASSFRGPTGELFF
cdr3_nt: TGTGCCAGCAGTTTCCGGGGGCCAACCGGGGAGCTGTTTTTT
v_call: TRBV27
j_call: TRBJ2-2
d_call: NA
clone_size: NA

cdr3_aa: CASSLGTVPGELFF
cdr3_nt: TGTGCCAGCAGCTTGGGGACAGTTCCCGGGGAGCTGTTTTTT
v_call: TRBV7-3
j_call: TRBJ2-2
d_call: TRBD1
clone_size: NA

cdr3_aa: CASSSQSGSQETQYF
cdr3_nt: TGCGCCAGCAGCTCGCAGTCCGGGAGCCAAGAGACCCAGTACTTC
v_call: TRBV5-1
j_call: TRBJ2-5
d_call: NA
clone_size: NA

cdr3_aa: CASSVSGTLGGDEQYF
cdr3_nt: TGTGCCAGCAGCGTTTCCGGGACCCTGGGGGGGGACGAGCAGTACTTC
v_call: TRBV2
j_call: TRBJ2-7
d_call: TRBD2
clone_size: NA

cdr3_aa: CARPGLIFSYNEQFF
cdr3_nt: TGTGCCAGGCCGGGACTGATATTCTCCTACAATGAGCAGTTCTTC
v_call: TRBV19
j_call: TRBJ2-1
d_call: NA
clone_size: NA

cdr3_aa: CASSLSSSGSDEQYF
cdr3_nt: TGTGCCAGCAGTTTATCTTCTAGCGGGAGCGACGAGCAGTACTTC
v_call: TRBV27
j_call: TRBJ2-7
d_call: TRBD2
clone_size: once

cdr3_aa: CASSKGNREITAFF
cdr3_nt: TGTGCCAGCAGCAAAGGTAACCGAGAAATTACGGCTTTCTTT
v_call: TRBV21-1
j_call: TRBJ1-1
d_call: NA
clone_size: NA

cdr3_aa: CSGGGLAKREQYF
cdr3_nt: TGCAGCGGGGGGGGACTAGCTAAGCGCGAGCAGTACTTC
v_call: TRBV29-1
j_call: TRBJ2-7
d_call: TRBD2
clone_size: NA

cdr3_aa: CASSPRHTGGEISNQPQHF
cdr3_nt: TGTGCCAGCTCACCCCGCCATACAGGGGGGGAGATAAGCAATCAGCCCCAGCATTTT
v_call: TRBV18
j_call: TRBJ1-5
d_call: TRBD1
clone_size: NA

cdr3_aa: CASSIRGSSNEKLFF
cdr3_nt: TGTGCCAGCAGTATACGAGGGAGTTCTAATGAAAAACTGTTTTTT
v_call: TRBV2
j_call: TRBJ1-4
d_call: NA
clone_size: NA

cdr3_aa: CASSPPGRGLNTEAFF
cdr3_nt: TGTGCCAGCAGTCCACCGGGCAGGGGGCTCAACACTGAAGCTTTCTTT
v_call: TRBV28
j_call: TRBJ1-1
d_call: TRBD1
clone_size: once

cdr3_aa: CASSVGTQSYEQYF
cdr3_nt: TGTGCCAGCAGCGTGGGGACACAGTCCTACGAGCAGTACTTC
v_call: TRBV9
j_call: TRBJ2-7
d_call: NA
clone_size: NA

cdr3_aa: CASSPPFGGLAGMNTGELFF
cdr3_nt: TGTGCCAGCTCACCACCATTCGGGGGGCTAGCGGGAATGAACACCGGGGAGCTGTTTTTT
v_call: TRBV18
j_call: TRBJ2-2
d_call: TRBD2
clone_size: NA

cdr3_aa: CASSPNGDRTNWGDTQYF
cdr3_nt: TGTGCCAGCAGCCCGAACGGGGACAGGACAAATTGGGGAGATACGCAGTATTTT
v_call: TRBV5-5
j_call: TRBJ2-3
d_call: TRBD1
clone_size: NA